The present entry profiles one T cell receptor (beta chain) with its context. As yet, its antigen is unknown. The intended depth for sequencing was 1 in 200,000 to 1 in 1 million T cells. Clones were sequenced by immunoSEQ multiplex PCR, and TCRdb holds only the in-frame ones, with some missing. The sample consists of about 72,000 clones, roughly 72% of them appearing once. Germline V gene data show CDR1 as SEHNR and CDR2 as FQNEAQ (reference sequence). The length of the CDR3 is 13 residues. Trimming removed 3 bases from V and 5 bases from J; junction bases left unmatched: 2. The data are from a study of cytotoxic CD8 clonotypes in ibrutinib-treated CLL. Study-level results: Clonality showed a rise at ibrutinib response that reversed toward baseline at progression.

V gene TRBV7-9 combines with J gene TRBJ2-3; 7 bases match TRBD1. The clonotype was recovered from a human donor with chronic lymphocytic leukemia. The starting material was PBMCs, obtained after 12 months of ibrutinib treatment. CDR3 nucleotides: TGTGCCAGCAGCTTGACAGGGAGAGATACGCAGTATTTT. This encodes CASSLTGRDTQYF.